The source of this TCR beta chain is a study of cytomegalovirus exposure and HLA in healthy donors. Researchers ran the PCR with 60 Vbeta and 13 Jbeta primers. TCRdb keeps only in-frame clones here, not all; method: immunoSEQ multiplex PCR. The sample holds about 78,000 clones, around 60% seen once. Germline V gene sequence: CDR1 GTSNPN, CDR2 SVGIG (reference sequence). Trimming took off 4 bases at V and 6 bases at J, with 8 bases between the two ends. The CDR3 has 11 amino acids. Study observations and caveats: In a later analysis, HLA-associated beta chains showed higher expansion and lower generation probabilities than comparable chains.

This clone was observed a handful of times. The antigen is undetermined. The source of this sequence is a man aged 25-45 years in good health and CMV-seropositive. V usage is TRBV30 and J usage is TRBJ2-3; D unresolved. The sample comprised PBMCs. This CDR3 is CAWMRRDTQYF. The CDR3 nucleotides are TGTGCCTGGATGAGGCGGGATACGCAGTATTTT.